Listed below are T cell receptor beta chains from one sample, sequenced in a study of CD8 T cells in ankylosing spondylitis. Each CDR3 protein is one row after TCRdb ran MiXCR on the 5' RACE reads. The sample gives about 170,000 distinct CDR3 sequences, about 16% of which show up once; around 7.6% is in the top ten. Sequenced input: blood, either unsorted or a sorted T cell fraction (not recorded which). Receptor source: a male donor with ankylosing spondylitis or in good health (not recorded which). Both conserved end residues are part of each CDR3. A D gene is named only where the DNA matches it firmly. Size is stated for part of the rows, as once, few or many counts, or as a class when the clone is expanded.

v_gene,d_gene,abundance,j_gene,CDR3nt,CDR3aa
TRBV5-1,.,many,TRBJ1-1,TGTGCCAGCAGTTTAGCTGAGAACACTGAAGCTTTCTTT,CASSLAENTEAFF
TRBV5-1,.,.,TRBJ2-1,TGCGCCAGCAGCTTGGCCGGATTTAATGAGCAGTTCTTC,CASSLAGFNEQFF
TRBV20-1,TRBD2,many,TRBJ2-5,TGCAGTGCCAATTTCGCGGGGGGGGTCGAGACCCAGTACTTC,CSANFAGGVETQYF
TRBV28,TRBD1,.,TRBJ1-3,TGTGCCAGCAGAGGGGGACAGGGGAAGACTGGAAACACCATATATTTT,CASRGGQGKTGNTIYF
TRBV11-2,TRBD1,.,TRBJ1-5,TGTGCCAGCAGCTTAGGGGGGACAGGGATTCAGCCCCAGCATTTT,CASSLGGTGIQPQHF
TRBV11-2,TRBD2,many,TRBJ2-3,TGTGCCAGCAGTAGCGGGAGAGATACGCAGTATTTT,CASSSGRDTQYF
TRBV29-1,.,.,TRBJ1-2,TGCAGCGTTGCCCCCCGGGCTAACTATGGCTACACCTTC,CSVAPRANYGYTF
TRBV16,.,.,TRBJ1-4,TGTGCCAGCAGCCAAACTCCCCGAAGTGCTAATGAAAAACTGTTTTTT,CASSQTPRSANEKLFF
TRBV7-2,.,few,TRBJ2-5,TGTGCCAGCAGCTTAAGGCCAGCGGCCCAAGAGACCCAGTACTTC,CASSLRPAAQETQYF
TRBV5-1,TRBD2,few,TRBJ2-7,TGCGCCAGCAGCTTGGAACTAGCGGGAGAGCTCAACGAGCAGTACTTC,CASSLELAGELNEQYF
TRBV5-1,.,.,TRBJ2-1,TGCGCCAGCCGAACAGGACAGGAGGGGAGATTCTTC,CASRTGQEGRFF
TRBV6-6,.,.,TRBJ2-1,TGTGCCAGCACACGAAACAATGAGCAGTTCTTC,CASTRNNEQFF
TRBV28,TRBD2,many,TRBJ2-2,TGTGCCAGCAGCCCCGAGACTAGCAGATACGTCCTCGGGGAGCTGTTTTTT,CASSPETSRYVLGELFF
TRBV12-3/TRBV12-4,.,.,TRBJ1-5,TGTGCCAGCAGTTCGGGGGACTATCAGCCCCAGCATTTT,CASSSGDYQPQHF
TRBV4-1,.,.,TRBJ1-1,TGCGCCAGCAGCCAAGCGCAGAGTACGACTGAAGCTTTCTTT,CASSQAQSTTEAFF
TRBV5-6,.,many,TRBJ1-5,TGTGCCAGCAGCTTCCAGCCAGGGGCGAGCAATCAGCCCCAGCATTTT,CASSFQPGASNQPQHF
TRBV5-5,TRBD1,.,TRBJ2-1,TGTGCCAGCAGCTCGGACAGGATTGAATACAATGAGCAGTTCTTC,CASSSDRIEYNEQFF
TRBV5-1,TRBD1,many,TRBJ2-1,TGCGCCAGCAGCTCATGGACAGGGGAGTTCTATGAGCAGTTCTTC,CASSSWTGEFYEQFF
TRBV5-1,.,many,TRBJ2-5,TGCGCCAGCAGCTTGGGCGGCACCGTGGGCAGAGAGACCCAGTACTTC,CASSLGGTVGRETQYF
TRBV20-1,TRBD2,many,TRBJ2-3,TGCAGTGCGTTAGCGGGAGGTGTTGCAGATACGCAGTATTTT,CSALAGGVADTQYF
TRBV10-3,TRBD2,few,TRBJ2-3,TGTGCCATCAAGAAGGGAGGGGACACAGATACGCAGTATTTT,CAIKKGGDTDTQYF
TRBV5-5,TRBD1,.,TRBJ2-2,TGTGCCAGCAGCTTAGGTGGGACAGGCAGTCCCGGGGAGCTGTTTTTT,CASSLGGTGSPGELFF
TRBV5-1,TRBD1,few,TRBJ2-4,TGCGCCAGCAGCTTGGAACCGGGACAGCTAAACATTCAGTACTTC,CASSLEPGQLNIQYF
TRBV5-6,.,many,TRBJ1-5,TGTGCCAGCAGCTTGAAGACGGGCAATCAGCCCCAGCATTTT,CASSLKTGNQPQHF
TRBV20-1,.,medium-sized,TRBJ1-5,TGCAGTGCTAGAGATGCCAGGAGAATTAATCAGCCCCAGCATTTT,CSARDARRINQPQHF
TRBV25-1,.,many,TRBJ2-1,TGTGCCAGCAGTGACTCGGGTAGTGAGCAGTTCTTC,CASSDSGSEQFF
TRBV5-1,TRBD1,few,TRBJ2-3,TGCGCCAGCAGCGGGGGACAGGGCATCGTCGATACGCAGTATTTT,CASSGGQGIVDTQYF
TRBV4-1,.,.,TRBJ1-6,TGCGCCAGCAGCCGGATGGGGGGGATTTCCTATAATTCACCCCTCCACTTT,CASSRMGGISYNSPLHF
TRBV5-1,.,many,TRBJ2-1,TGCGCCAGCAGCTTGCGTAACAATGAGCAGTTCTTC,CASSLRNNEQFF
TRBV28,.,.,TRBJ2-6,TGTGCCACCTCTGGGGCCAACGTCCTGACTTTC,CATSGANVLTF
TRBV20-1,.,many,TRBJ1-1,TGCAGTGCTAGAGACCCCTTGAACACTGAAGCTTTCTTT,CSARDPLNTEAFF
TRBV2,.,.,TRBJ1-6,TGTGCCAGCAGGGGACATGGAGAAGGGGAATCACCCCTCCACTTT,CASRGHGEGESPLHF
TRBV5-1,TRBD1,many,TRBJ2-7,TGCGCCAGCAGCATATGGACAGGGGTATTGGACGAGCAGTACTTC,CASSIWTGVLDEQYF
TRBV28,TRBD1,.,TRBJ1-5,TGTGCCAGCAGTTCAGCGGGACAGGGAAACAATCAGCCCCAGCATTTT,CASSSAGQGNNQPQHF
TRBV11-1,TRBD2,many,TRBJ2-7,TGTGCCAGCAGCTTATTGGCTAGCGGAACCTACGAGCAGTACTTC,CASSLLASGTYEQYF
TRBV10-2,.,.,TRBJ2-1,TGCGCCAGCAGTGAGACTAGTTACAATGAGCAGTTCTTC,CASSETSYNEQFF
TRBV19,.,.,TRBJ2-5,TGTGCCAGTAGTATTTTCGCCCTAACCGGCGAACCACAAGAGACCCAGTACTTC,CASSIFALTGEPQETQYF
TRBV5-1,TRBD1,few,TRBJ2-7,TGCGCCAGCAGCACCCGGGACAGGGGATTCTACGAGCAGTACTTC,CASSTRDRGFYEQYF
TRBV5-1,.,few,TRBJ2-7,TGCGCCAGCAGCTTGGCTCCCGGGACCTCCTACGAGCAGTACTTC,CASSLAPGTSYEQYF
TRBV6-2/TRBV6-3,.,.,TRBJ2-7,TGTGCCAGCAGTTACCGTGGCAGGGAGGTGTACGAGCAGTACTTC,CASSYRGREVYEQYF
TRBV4-1,.,many,TRBJ2-7,TGCGCCAGCAGCCAAGCGGCCACCCTTGAGCAGTACTTC,CASSQAATLEQYF
TRBV5-1,.,many,TRBJ1-1,TGCGCCAGCAGCCTGAGGGTAGAAGGCACTGAAGCTTTCTTT,CASSLRVEGTEAFF